A selection of T cell receptor beta chains follows, all from one sample in a study of blood T cell repertoires in COVID-19. The method was immunoSEQ multiplex PCR; TCRdb's version includes in-frame clones alone and lacks a portion of them. The sample carries some 250,000 clones, around 83% recorded once. The source material was peripheral blood. These receptor sequences come from a man aged 40-49 years with active or convalescent COVID-19. CDR3s include the opening cysteine and the closing phenylalanine or tryptophan. Each record gives: J gene, V gene, D gene, clone size, CDR3 protein, CDR3 DNA. D genes are given only for firm matches. Part of the rows lack a size; the others show once, few, many or a class for expanded clones.

TRBJ2-5 | TRBV19 | NA | NA | CASGAAGLTGTQYF | TGTGCCAGTGGAGCGGCAGGCCTGACTGGGACCCAGTACTTC
TRBJ2-2 | TRBV9 | NA | NA | CASSVSGRLHRELFF | TGTGCCAGCAGCGTATCAGGCAGGTTGCACCGGGAGCTGTTTTTT
TRBJ1-2 | TRBV20-1 | NA | NA | CSASGFEGYTF | TGCAGTGCTAGTGGGTTTGAGGGCTACACCTTC
TRBJ1-1 | TRBV6-2/TRBV6-3 | TRBD1 | NA | CASSSGQGPTEAFF | TGTGCCAGCAGTTCAGGACAGGGCCCCACTGAAGCTTTCTTT
TRBJ1-4 | TRBV24-1 | TRBD1 | NA | CATSDSGGSNEKLFF | TGTGCCACCAGTGATTCAGGGGGATCTAATGAAAAACTGTTTTTT
TRBJ2-1 | TRBV6-2/TRBV6-3 | NA | NA | CASSYPEVGSDEQFF | TGTGCCAGCAGTTACCCGGAGGTTGGTAGCGATGAGCAGTTCTTC
TRBJ1-5 | TRBV3-1/TRBV3-2 | NA | NA | CARSNQPQHF | TGTGCGAGGAGCAATCAGCCCCAGCATTTT
TRBJ1-2 | TRBV19 | NA | NA | CASRESISYGYTF | TGTGCCAGTAGAGAGAGTATTAGCTATGGCTACACCTTC
TRBJ2-1 | TRBV18 | TRBD2 | NA | CASSPPSGANNEQFF | TGTGCCAGCTCACCACCCAGCGGGGCCAACAATGAGCAGTTCTTC
TRBJ2-7 | TRBV2 | NA | NA | CASNPGETDYEQYF | TGTGCCAGCAATCCCGGAGAAACGGACTACGAGCAGTACTTC
TRBJ2-7 | TRBV5-1 | TRBD1 | NA | CASSPTGDSYEQYF | TGCGCCAGCAGCCCGACAGGGGATTCCTACGAGCAGTACTTC
TRBJ2-7 | TRBV6-1 | TRBD1 | NA | CASSWDRPYEQYF | TGTGCCAGCAGTTGGGACAGGCCCTACGAGCAGTACTTC
TRBJ2-5 | TRBV5-3 | TRBD1 | few | CAQDRGYNQETQYF | TGTGCCCAGGACAGGGGGTATAACCAAGAGACCCAGTACTTC
TRBJ2-5 | TRBV15 | NA | NA | CATSSNKETQYF | TGTGCCACCAGCAGCAACAAAGAGACCCAGTACTTC
TRBJ1-2 | TRBV7-9 | NA | NA | CASSARQGTNYGYTF | TGTGCCAGCAGCGCACGCCAGGGCACTAACTATGGCTACACCTTC
TRBJ1-5 | TRBV6-6 | NA | once | CASSYEGNQPQHF | TGTGCCAGCAGTTACGAGGGCAATCAGCCCCAGCATTTT
TRBJ1-1 | TRBV3-1/TRBV3-2 | TRBD1 | NA | CASSQADRGNTEAFF | TGTGCCAGCAGCCAAGCGGACAGGGGGAACACTGAAGCTTTCTTT
TRBJ2-1 | TRBV18 | TRBD2 | NA | CASSLGTSGIPSSYNEQFF | TGTGCCAGCTCACTCGGGACTAGCGGGATTCCAAGCTCCTACAATGAGCAGTTCTTC
TRBJ2-7 | TRBV11-2 | NA | NA | CASSLYRGGYEQYF | TGTGCCAGCAGCTTATACAGGGGGGGATACGAGCAGTACTTC
TRBJ2-2 | TRBV27 | TRBD1 | NA | CASSLNRGNTGELFF | TGTGCCAGCAGTTTAAACAGGGGGAACACCGGGGAGCTGTTTTTT
TRBJ1-1 | TRBV10-2 | NA | NA | CASRQQQNTEAFF | TGCGCCAGCCGACAACAGCAGAACACTGAAGCTTTCTTT
TRBJ1-2 | TRBV2 | NA | NA | CASTEEGLLNYGYTF | TGTGCCAGCACCGAGGAGGGACTCCTGAACTATGGCTACACCTTC
TRBJ1-5 | TRBV2 | NA | NA | CASSETSGLGQPQHF | TGTGCCAGCAGTGAGACGTCGGGACTCGGTCAGCCCCAGCATTTT
TRBJ1-2 | TRBV30 | TRBD1 | NA | CAWSVQGVAYGYTF | TGTGCCTGGAGTGTTCAGGGGGTAGCCTATGGCTACACCTTC
TRBJ2-1 | TRBV5-4 | NA | NA | CASSLVVGRVPEQFF | TGTGCCAGCAGCTTGGTAGTCGGCAGGGTACCTGAGCAGTTCTTC
TRBJ1-2 | TRBV29-1 | NA | NA | CSVENRERYGYTF | TGCAGCGTTGAAAACAGGGAAAGGTATGGCTACACCTTC
TRBJ1-3 | TRBV30 | NA | NA | CAWSSSTGNTIYF | TGTGCCTGGAGTTCGAGCACTGGAAACACCATATATTTT
TRBJ2-7 | TRBV4-1 | TRBD2 | NA | CASSQTAGGPSSEQYF | TGCGCCAGCAGCCAAACTGCGGGGGGGCCTTCGTCGGAGCAGTACTTC
TRBJ1-1 | TRBV5-6 | TRBD1 | NA | CASSSQGASTEAFF | TGTGCCAGCAGCTCGCAGGGGGCCAGCACTGAAGCTTTCTTT